One and the same sample provided the 10 T cell receptor beta chains below, sequenced in a study of blood T cell repertoires in COVID-19 (dated by TCRdb to the early 2020s). Receptors were amplified or captured by the immunoSEQ multiplex PCR assay. TCRdb took over this immuneACCESS table, retaining in-frame rearrangements with V and J assigned. Such tables are incomplete; in checked studies, under half of the missing clones stem from an unresolved V gene, and the remainder is unexplained. In this sample the table shows 40,000 to 50,000 clones, roughly nine tenths of which occur a single time. Together, the top ten hold roughly 21% of the sample. Sequencing used peripheral blood. The receptors were sampled from a man between 45 and 60 years old with active COVID-19.

This chain uses TRBV7-2 with TRBJ2-7; 9 positions agree with TRBD2. The CDR3 runs 20 residues. V trimming: 0 bases; J trimming: 2 bases; junction bases outside the gene matches: 17. Germline CDR1 is SGHTA and CDR2 is FQGNSA. The CDR3 region is CASSLALISGRLRSAYEQYF. CDR3 nucleotides: TGTGCCAGCAGCTTAGCTTTAATTAGCGGGAGATTGAGATCCGCCTACGAGCAGTACTTC.

The genes are TRBV9 and TRBJ2-3, with a tentative D call TRBD2 (5 bases). Deletions cut 4 bases from V and 7 bases from J, with 19 bases between. This CDR3 comprises 15 residues. Looked up from germline, CDR1 is SGDLS and CDR2 is YYNGEE. The CDR3 sequence is CASSKERVFKNTQYF. Here the CDR3 DNA reads TGTGCCAGCAGCAAAGAGAGGGTATTCAAAAATACGCAGTATTTT.

The chain carries TRBV19 and TRBJ2-5; 8 nucleotides line up with TRBD1. Germline V gene data show CDR1 as LNHDA and CDR2 as SQIVND (reference sequence). CDR3 size: 14 residues. The junction had 11 bases not matched to a gene; V was cut back by 9 bases and J by 5 bases. The CDR3 reads CASQHSTGDETQYF. The CDR3 region has the DNA TGTGCCAGCCAACACTCGACAGGGGACGAGACCCAGTACTTC.

V and J are TRBV27 and TRBJ2-1; 9 bases are a match to TRBD2. CDR3 length: 15 residues. The junction had 8 bases not matched to a gene; V was cut back by 5 bases and J by 6 bases. Looked up from germline, CDR1 is MNHEY and CDR2 is SMNVEV (reference sequence). The DNA of the CDR3 is TGTGCCAGCAGTCCCTTAGCGGGAGCGCTCAATGAGCAGTTCTTC. The encoded protein is CASSPLAGALNEQFF.

V and J are TRBV10-3 and TRBJ1-4, with D possibly matching TRBD1 (6 bases). The CDR3 sequence is 13 residues long. Germline V CDR1 and CDR2: ENHRY, SYGVKD. Between the trimmed V and J ends, which lost 3 bases and 8 bases, there was a span of 10 bases. CDR3 DNA sequence: TGTGCCATCAGTGATTTAAGGGGGGAAAAACTGTTTTTT. This translates into CAISDLRGEKLFF.

The chain has TRBV4-3 and TRBJ2-5, with 9 bases lining up with TRBD1. The germline gives CDR1 LGHNA, CDR2 YSLEER. This CDR3 comprises 17 residues. J gave up 3 bases and V 4 bases, and 12 bases lay outside the gene matches. CDR3 amino acids: CASSRVSIGQGKETQYF. The CDR3 DNA sequence: TGCGCCAGCAGCCGGGTATCCATCGGACAGGGGAAAGAGACCCAGTACTTC.

The chain joins TRBV19 to TRBJ1-2; TRBD1 agrees at 8 bases. The CDR3 totals 15 residues. CDR1 is LNHDA, CDR2 SQIVND, per germline (reference sequence). Trimming took 7 bases from V and 8 from J; bases not matched to a gene: 15. CDR3 residues: CASTFTGGEFRGYTF. CDR3 nucleotides: TGTGCCAGTACCTTCACAGGGGGGGAATTCCGGGGCTACACCTTC.

This clone was counted between two and nine times. CDR3 residues: CASSSTGASLEQYF. The DNA of the CDR3 is TGCGCCAGCAGCTCGACAGGGGCCTCCCTCGAGCAGTACTTC. The chain uses TRBV5-1 and TRBJ2-7; 8 positions agree with TRBD1. The CDR3 has 14 amino acids. Germline V lookup: CDR1 SGHRS, CDR2 YFSETQ. The V gene end was trimmed by 3 bases and the J gene end by 6 bases; junction bases not matched to a gene: 8.

The V and J genes are TRBV7-2 and TRBJ2-3; the match to TRBD2 covers 9 bases. CDR3 length: 16 residues. Germline V gene sequence: CDR1 SGHTA, CDR2 FQGNSA. The J segment lost 2 bases and the V segment lost 5 bases, leaving 8 bases of the junction unmatched. Written as DNA, the CDR3 is TGTGCCAGCAGCCTGCCTCTAGCGGGATACACAGATACGCAGTATTTT. It encodes CASSLPLAGYTDTQYF. The variable domain in full, completed from reference TRBV7-2 and TRBJ2-3, reads GAGVSQSPSNKVTEKGKDVELRCDPISGHTALYWYRQSLGQGLEFLIYFQGNSAPDKSGLPSDRFSAERTGGSVSTLTIQRTQQEDSAVYLCASSLPLAGYTDTQYFGPGTRLTVL.

The chain recombines TRBV19 with TRBJ1-6; D is ambiguous. The CDR3 totals 12 residues. The V gene lost 5 bases and the J gene lost 8 bases, with 7 bases spanning the gap. CDR1 is LNHDA, CDR2 SQIVND, per germline (reference sequence). Here the CDR3 reads CASSVSDSPLHF. The CDR3 DNA reads as TGTGCCAGTAGTGTCAGTGATTCACCCCTCCACTTT.